A single sample gave rise to the 28 T cell receptor beta chains below, sequenced in a study of blood T cell repertoires in COVID-19. Sequenced by immunoSEQ multiplex PCR; TCRdb stores in-frame clones only, minus some. Of some 100,000 clones detected, about nine tenths appear once; the ten largest clones hold more than 5.5%. The sequenced material came from peripheral blood. The receptors derive from a man aged 65 to 85 with acute or convalescent COVID-19.

The rearrangement links TRBV3-1 (or the pseudogene TRBV3-2) to TRBJ2-1, with D maybe TRBD2 (6 bases). The CDR3 totals 20 residues. The V gene's germline CDR1 is LGHDT and CDR2 YNNKEL (reference sequence). The V end was cut by 3 bases, the J end by 0 bases, with 24 bases between. CDR3 protein: CASSQLHHGRRGSSYNEQFF. The CDR3 nucleotides read TGTGCCAGCAGCCAGCTCCACCACGGTCGGCGGGGAAGCTCCTACAATGAGCAGTTCTTC.

The chain links TRBV4-2 to TRBJ1-2, with 8 bases lining up with TRBD1. The CDR3 is 16 amino acids. The junction had 10 bases not matched to a gene; V was cut back by 0 bases and J by 7 bases. The germline gives CDR1 LGHNA, CDR2 YNFKEQ. As DNA, the CDR3 is TGTGCCAGCAGCCAAGATCAACTGGACAGGGCCGCTGGCTACACCTTC. Translation: CASSQDQLDRAAGYTF.

The J gene is TRBJ1-1, the V gene TRBV5-5; no clear D gene. This CDR3 has 12 residues. CDR1 is SGHKS, CDR2 YYEKEE, per germline (reference sequence). V gave up 5 bases and J gave up 1 base, with 6 bases separating them. The chain's CDR3 is CASSPQNTEAFF. The CDR3 DNA reads TGTGCCAGCAGTCCCCAGAACACTGAAGCTTTCTTT.

The rearrangement links TRBV6-6 to TRBJ2-2, with D maybe TRBD2 (5 bases). V lost 5 bases to trimming and J lost 3 bases, with 19 bases between them. Germline-derived CDR1 and CDR2 are MNHNY and SVGAGI (reference sequence). The CDR3 is made up of 17 amino acids. This CDR3 is CASSRPKGASHTGELFF. In nucleotides, the CDR3 is TGTGCCAGCAGTCGCCCGAAGGGAGCTTCCCACACCGGGGAGCTGTTTTTT.

The chain is built from TRBV12-5 and TRBJ1-2, with D possibly being TRBD1 (5 bases). This CDR3 has 19 amino acids. V dropped 1 base and J dropped 5 bases, with 26 bases sitting between them. Germline V gene data show CDR1 as LGHNT and CDR2 as FRNRAP. CDR3 coding DNA: TGTGCTAGTGGTTTGGATGTGGTGGGCAGGGAATCGGAGTGGTATGGCTACACCTTC. It codes for CASGLDVVGRESEWYGYTF.

The chain is built from TRBV6-5 and TRBJ2-1; D remains unclear. This CDR3 contains 11 residues. V dropped 7 bases and J dropped 7 bases, with 8 bases sitting between them. Germline V CDR1 and CDR2: MNHEY, SVGAGI. The CDR3 nucleotides read TGTGCCAGCATACATAATAATGAGCAGTTCTTC. Translated, it gives CASIHNNEQFF.

Only a few counts were recorded for this clone. V and J are TRBV7-8 and TRBJ2-7, with 7 positions matching TRBD1. The CDR3 loop spans 16 amino acids. Per germline, CDR1 SGHVS and CDR2 FQNEAQ. The ends lost 4 bases at V and 0 bases at J; junction bases unmatched: 9. The CDR3 nucleotides read TGTGCCAGCAGCTACCTAGGGGGCACAGCCTCCTACGAGCAGTACTTC. The encoded protein is CASSYLGGTASYEQYF.

The V gene is TRBV24-1, the J gene TRBJ1-1; 9 bases map to TRBD1. The CDR3 extends over 16 amino acids. From germline, CDR1 is KGHDR and CDR2 SFDVKD. Losses at the gene ends were 11 bases for V and 2 bases for J; bases not matched to a gene: 14. DNA of the CDR3: TGTGCCATCAAACAGGGGGCGCGAGGGCCAAACACTGAAGCTTTCTTT. It specifies CAIKQGARGPNTEAFF.

The V gene is TRBV6-1, the J gene TRBJ2-7; D gene unclear. Germline V gene sequence: CDR1 MNHNS, CDR2 SASEGT. V lost 3 bases to trimming and J lost 3 bases, with 15 bases between them. The CDR3 totals 15 residues. The CDR3, as DNA: TGTGCCAGCAGTGATGGAGCCTACCCCGACTACGAGCAGTACTTC. This codes for CASSDGAYPDYEQYF.

Only a few counts were recorded for this clone. V gene TRBV28 combines with J gene TRBJ1-1, with D hard to call. From germline, CDR1 is MDHEN and CDR2 SYDVKM. This CDR3 is 14 amino acids long. CDR3 DNA sequence: TGTGCAACAGAATACGCTCTCGTAGGCACTGAAGCTTTCTTT. The encoded protein is CATEYALVGTEAFF.

V usage is TRBV19 and J usage is TRBJ1-2; the D gene is possibly TRBD1 (5 bases). Germline V gives CDR1 LNHDA, CDR2 SQIVND (reference sequence). V gave up 3 bases and J gave up 4 bases, with 9 bases separating them. The CDR3 sequence is 13 residues long. This chain's CDR3 is CASSIREIYGYTF. CDR3 sequence (DNA): TGTGCCAGTAGTATCAGGGAAATCTATGGCTACACCTTC. Filled out from reference TRBV19 and TRBJ1-2, the complete variable domain reads DGGITQSPKYLFRKEGQNVTLSCEQNLNHDAMYWYRQDPGQGLRLIYYSQIVNDFQKGDIAEGYSVSREKKESFPLTVTSAQKNPTAFYLCASSIREIYGYTFGSGTRLTVV.

The chain joins TRBV13 to TRBJ2-3; TRBD2 agrees at 9 bases. Germline CDR1 PRHDT, CDR2 FYEKMQ (reference sequence). The CDR3 has 13 residues. Trimming at V came to 11 bases and at J to 4 bases, leaving 7 bases not matched to a gene. CDR3 amino acids: CAGAGGMADTQYF. CDR3 nucleotides: TGTGCCGGCGCGGGGGGGATGGCAGATACGCAGTATTTT.

The chain couples TRBV5-1 to TRBJ2-2; 8 bases map to TRBD1. Germline loops: CDR1 SGHRS, CDR2 YFSETQ. The V segment lost 8 bases and the J segment 9 bases; nucleotides outside the gene matches: 15. CDR3 length: 15 amino acids. CDR3 sequence reads: CASARTGQGARELFF. The DNA of the CDR3 is TGCGCCAGTGCCCGTACCGGACAGGGAGCTCGGGAGCTGTTTTTT.

The DNA for the CDR3 is TGTGCCAGTAGTTCACAGGGCCCGGTAGGGGAGCAGTACTTC. It encodes CASSSQGPVGEQYF. V and J are TRBV19 and TRBJ2-7, with TRBD1 as a possible D gene (6 bases). Germline loops: CDR1 LNHDA, CDR2 SQIVND (reference sequence). Trimming cost V 5 bases and J 7 bases, with 18 bases left between them. The CDR3 is 14 amino acids. The variable domain in full, with the rest retrieved from reference TRBV19 and TRBJ2-7, is DGGITQSPKYLFRKEGQNVTLSCEQNLNHDAMYWYRQDPGQGLRLIYYSQIVNDFQKGDIAEGYSVSREKKESFPLTVTSAQKNPTAFYLCASSSQGPVGEQYFGPGTRLTVT.

This chain uses TRBV6-5 with TRBJ1-1; no clear D gene. The CDR3 consists of 11 residues. Germline values: CDR1 MNHEY, CDR2 SVGAGI. Trimming removed 7 bases from V and 8 bases from J, with 11 bases in between. CDR3 sequence reads: CASTSTREAFF. CDR3 DNA sequence: TGTGCCAGCACCTCCACCAGAGAAGCTTTCTTT.

This rearrangement joins TRBV30 to TRBJ1-1; D gene ambiguous. This CDR3 comprises 13 residues. In germline, CDR1 is GTSNPN, CDR2 SVGIG (reference sequence). The V end lost 2 bases, the J end lost 0 bases, and 7 bases lay between the germline ends. This chain's CDR3 is CAWSSGMNTEAFF. The CDR3, as DNA: TGTGCCTGGAGTAGCGGAATGAACACTGAAGCTTTCTTT.

The gene calls are TRBV28 and TRBJ2-2; 7 bases fit TRBD2. CDR1 is MDHEN and CDR2 is SYDVKM in the germline V gene. The ends lost 6 bases at V and 5 bases at J; junction bases unmatched: 3. The CDR3 has 13 residues. The CDR3 DNA sequence: TGTGCCAGCAGCCCCGGGGGGACCGGGGAGCTGTTTTTT. Its translation: CASSPGGTGELFF.

V gene TRBV4-1 combines with J gene TRBJ1-1; D unresolved. The V and J ends lost 0 bases and 1 base respectively, with 18 bases between them. From germline, CDR1 is MGHRA and CDR2 YSYEKL. The CDR3 loop spans 18 amino acids. The chain's CDR3 is CASSQDRSIWARNTEAFF. DNA of the CDR3: TGCGCCAGCAGCCAAGATCGATCCATCTGGGCGAGGAACACTGAAGCTTTCTTT.

The chain recombines TRBV7-9 with TRBJ2-1; TRBD2 matches 7 bases. Germline loops: CDR1 SEHNR, CDR2 FQNEAQ (reference sequence). V trimming: 3 bases; J trimming: 4 bases; junction bases outside the gene matches: 3. CDR3 length: 14 amino acids. The CDR3 region has the DNA TGTGCCAGCAGCTTGCGGGGGAGATACAATGAGCAGTTCTTC. It encodes CASSLRGRYNEQFF.

The chain is built from TRBV5-1 and TRBJ1-5; D gene unclear. This CDR3 has 13 amino acids. Germline CDR1 reads SGHRS; CDR2 reads YFSETQ. Trimming stripped 0 bases from V and 7 bases from J, with 8 bases between. The CDR3 loop reads CASSLEGAQPQHF. CDR3 nucleotides: TGCGCCAGCAGCTTGGAGGGAGCCCAGCCCCAGCATTTT.

The chain uses TRBV10-2 and TRBJ1-1; D unresolved. The CDR3 has 17 residues. V gave up 3 bases and J gave up 1 base, with 18 bases separating them. CDR1 is WSHSY and CDR2 is SAAADI in the germline V gene. CDR3 bases: TGCGCCAGCAGTGACTCAAACTATAGAGCGGGGAACACTGAAGCTTTCTTT. Residues: CASSDSNYRAGNTEAFF.

The chain employs TRBV7-9 and TRBJ2-2; D uncertain. With 3 bases removed from V and 5 bases from J, the gap between germline ends came to 7 bases. CDR3 size: 13 residues. Germline loops: CDR1 SEHNR, CDR2 FQNEAQ (reference sequence). The CDR3 here is CASSFRLTGELFF. The CDR3 coding sequence is TGTGCCAGCAGCTTTCGGTTAACCGGGGAGCTGTTTTTT.

The chain couples TRBV7-2 to TRBJ2-1; D is undetermined. Trimming pared 5 bases from V and 0 bases from J, leaving 5 bases between. The CDR3 extends over 13 amino acids. The germline V gene has CDR1 SGHTA and CDR2 FQGNSA. CDR3 protein: CASSQISYNEQFF. The CDR3 nucleotides read TGTGCCAGCAGCCAGATCTCCTACAATGAGCAGTTCTTC.

The CDR3 loop reads CASSPQGAGVDTQYF. The CDR3 bases are TGTGCCAGCAGCCCCCAGGGAGCGGGAGTAGATACGCAGTATTTT. The chain carries TRBV6-5 and TRBJ2-3; 8 bases line up with TRBD2. Germline CDR1 reads MNHEY; CDR2 reads SVGAGI. V lost 6 bases and J lost 5; bases outside the gene matches: 10. The CDR3 is made up of 15 amino acids.

The genes are TRBV5-5 and TRBJ2-7; no reliable D call. The CDR3 contains 11 residues. Germline lookup yields CDR1 SGHKS and CDR2 YYEKEE (reference sequence). V shed 4 bases and J shed 3 bases, with 5 bases lying between them. CDR3 nucleotide sequence: TGTGCCAGCAGCCCCCGCTACGAGCAGTACTTC. Its translation: CASSPRYEQYF.

Concerning this clone itself: Other DNA sequences in the sample encode the same CDR3. This rearrangement joins TRBV25-1 to TRBJ1-2; 7 nucleotides align to TRBD1. The length of the CDR3 is 12 residues. V was clipped by 3 bases and J by 5 bases; unmatched bases: 0. Germline loops: CDR1 MGHDK, CDR2 SYGVNS. The CDR3 sequence is CASSDRGYGYTF. In DNA, the CDR3 is TGTGCCAGCAGTGACAGGGGGTATGGCTACACCTTC.

The rearrangement links TRBV29-1 to TRBJ2-3; D ambiguous. The CDR3 spans 11 residues. The V and J ends lost 4 bases and 2 bases respectively, with 4 bases between them. Germline V lookup: CDR1 SQVTM, CDR2 ANQGSEA. The CDR3 is CSVANTDTQYF. The CDR3 nucleotides are TGCAGCGTTGCAAACACAGATACGCAGTATTTT.

This clone was detected only a few times. This chain joins TRBV30 and TRBJ2-1; D remains ambiguous. Germline loops: CDR1 GTSNPN, CDR2 SVGIG (reference sequence). CDR3 length: 10 residues. The V and J ends lost 2 bases and 10 bases respectively, with 6 bases between them. For the CDR3, the DNA is TGTGCCTGGAGTACTGTAGAGCAGTTCTTC. This gives the protein CAWSTVEQFF. Variable domain in full (rest from reference TRBV30 and TRBJ2-1): SQTIHQWPATLVQPVGSPLSLECTVEGTSNPNLYWYRQAAGRGLQLLFYSVGIGQISSEVPQNLSASRPQDRQFILSSKKLLLSDSGFYLCAWSTVEQFFGPGTRLTVL.